The 13 T cell receptor beta chains below were found in one sample sequenced in a study of T cell changes during pregnancy in multiple sclerosis. TCRdb keeps only in-frame clones here, not all; method: immunoSEQ multiplex PCR. The table has approximately 100,000 clones, 85% to 95% seen once. The source material was peripheral blood, sampled in the third trimester of pregnancy. Source of these receptors: a female donor with multiple sclerosis, enrolled in a pregnancy study.

The chain links TRBV5-6 to TRBJ1-2; tentative D call: TRBD1 (6 bases). This CDR3 contains 14 residues. The germline V gene encodes CDR1 SGHDT and CDR2 YYEEEE. Trimming took off 7 bases at V and 2 bases at J, with 15 bases between the two ends. The CDR3: CASALGGANYGYTF. CDR3 nucleotide sequence: TGTGCCAGCGCTTTGGGGGGGGCAAACTATGGCTACACCTTC.

The chain links TRBV28 to TRBJ2-7, with 8 bases identical to TRBD2. CDR1 MDHEN and CDR2 SYDVKM come from the germline V gene. There are 13 residues in the CDR3. After removal of 10 bases from V and 2 bases from J, the junction contained 7 bases not matched to a gene. The CDR3 loop is CATGGAEAYEQYF. CDR3 nucleotide sequence: TGTGCCACGGGAGGGGCAGAAGCCTACGAGCAGTACTTC.

V and J are TRBV10-3 and TRBJ2-1; 9 bases fit TRBD2. CDR1 and CDR2 from the germline V gene are ENHRY and SYGVKD. The CDR3 loop spans 13 amino acids. The J segment lost 9 bases and the V segment lost 7 bases, leaving 7 bases of the junction unmatched. The CDR3 region has the DNA TGTGCCATCAAGAGCGGGAGGAATAGTGAGCAGTTCTTC. Translating it yields CAIKSGRNSEQFF.

This clone is a singleton in its sample. V and J are TRBV28 and TRBJ2-7; TRBD2 aligns across 11 bases. The CDR3 spans 17 residues. Germline CDR1 is MDHEN and CDR2 is SYDVKM. The V and J ends lost 2 bases and 4 bases, in that order; junction bases with no gene match: 10. The DNA for the CDR3 is TGTGCCAGCAGTTTAGGGGGGCTAGCGGGAGGATTATACGAGCAGTACTTC. Its protein product is CASSLGGLAGGLYEQYF.

V usage is TRBV29-1 and J usage is TRBJ1-1, with 9 bases identical to TRBD1. V trimming: 7 bases; J trimming: 5 bases; junction bases outside the gene matches: 11. The germline V gene encodes CDR1 SQVTM and CDR2 ANQGSEA. CDR3 size: 14 residues. CDR3 residues: CSAILQGARTEAFF. In nucleotides, the CDR3 is TGCAGCGCCATCTTACAGGGGGCGAGGACTGAAGCTTTCTTT.

J is TRBJ2-3 and V is TRBV5-1; tentative D call: TRBD2 (5 bases). The CDR3 is 16 residues long. V gave up 2 bases and J gave up 0 bases, with 13 bases separating them. CDR1 SGHRS and CDR2 YFSETQ come from the germline V gene. The CDR3: CASSFVGIPSTDTQYF. The CDR3 bases are TGCGCCAGCAGCTTTGTCGGGATTCCTAGCACAGATACGCAGTATTTT.

This sequence joins TRBV6-1 and TRBJ2-1; 9 bases are a match to TRBD2. Germline V lookup: CDR1 MNHNS, CDR2 SASEGT. The CDR3 spans 19 residues. V lost 0 bases, J lost 5 bases, and 14 bases stayed unmatched. CDR3 protein: CASSEAAPEGLALNNEQFF. In DNA, the CDR3 is TGTGCCAGCAGTGAAGCTGCCCCGGAGGGACTAGCTCTTAACAATGAGCAGTTCTTC.

This clone was recorded once. J is TRBJ2-7 and V is TRBV19, with 7 bases aligning to TRBD1. Germline CDR1 LNHDA, CDR2 SQIVND (reference sequence). The trim removed 4 bases at V and 4 bases at J, leaving 7 bases unmatched. This CDR3 region has 14 residues. The CDR3 loop reads CASSNSGGRYEQYF. The CDR3 DNA sequence: TGTGCCAGTAGTAACTCAGGGGGTCGGTACGAGCAGTACTTC. The full variable domain, rest sourced from reference TRBV19 and TRBJ2-7, is DGGITQSPKYLFRKEGQNVTLSCEQNLNHDAMYWYRQDPGQGLRLIYYSQIVNDFQKGDIAEGYSVSREKKESFPLTVTSAQKNPTAFYLCASSNSGGRYEQYFGPGTRLTVT.

CDR3 bases: TGTGCCAGCAGCTTAGGAGTGGGGGGTAGCAATCAGCCCCAGCATTTT. Encoded protein: CASSLGVGGSNQPQHF. The chain couples TRBV7-9 to TRBJ1-5; TRBD1 is a possible D gene (5 bases). The germline V gene encodes CDR1 SEHNR and CDR2 FQNEAQ (reference sequence). With 1 base removed from V and 0 bases from J, the gap between germline ends came to 10 bases. The CDR3 contains 16 residues.

The gene calls are TRBV19 and TRBJ2-2; a weak D match, TRBD1 (5 bases). This CDR3 has 15 amino acids. The germline gives CDR1 LNHDA, CDR2 SQIVND (reference sequence). V lost 3 bases, J lost 4 bases, and 12 bases lay in between. The CDR3 DNA reads TGTGCCAGTAGTATGGGCAGGGCTGGCACCGGGGAGCTGTTTTTT. Protein sequence: CASSMGRAGTGELFF.

The J gene is TRBJ2-7, the V gene TRBV9; 13 nucleotides agree with TRBD2. CDR3 length: 16 residues. CDR1 SGDLS and CDR2 YYNGEE come from the germline V gene. J gave up 6 bases and V 4 bases, and 10 bases lay outside the gene matches. CDR3 amino acids: CASSSSGLAGAGEQYF. The CDR3 nucleotides read TGTGCCAGCAGCAGCAGCGGACTAGCGGGAGCCGGCGAGCAGTACTTC. Drawing the rest from reference TRBV9 and TRBJ2-7, the complete variable domain is DSGVTQTPKHLITATGQRVTLRCSPRSGDLSVYWYQQSLDQGLQFLIQYYNGEERAKGNILERFSAQQFPDLHSELNLSSLELGDSALYFCASSSSGLAGAGEQYFGPGTRLTVT.

This chain links TRBV25-1 with TRBJ2-1; possible D gene TRBD1, 6 bases. This CDR3 spans 11 amino acids. Germline CDR1 and CDR2: MGHDK and SYGVNS. The germline V and J ends were trimmed by 2 bases and 15 bases, with 11 bases remaining between them. CDR3 DNA sequence: TGTGCCAGCAGTGAAGGCAGGGGCAGGTTCTTC. Its translation: CASSEGRGRFF.

The chain combines TRBV19 with TRBJ2-7; weak D call: TRBD1 (6 bases). Trimming removed 3 bases at V and 2 bases at J, with 17 bases between. CDR1 and CDR2 from the germline V gene are LNHDA and SQIVND (reference sequence). The CDR3 has 16 amino acids. CDR3 nucleotide sequence: TGTGCCAGTAGTATCCTGGTGGGGGCGGGCACCTACGAGCAGTACTTC. As protein: CASSILVGAGTYEQYF.